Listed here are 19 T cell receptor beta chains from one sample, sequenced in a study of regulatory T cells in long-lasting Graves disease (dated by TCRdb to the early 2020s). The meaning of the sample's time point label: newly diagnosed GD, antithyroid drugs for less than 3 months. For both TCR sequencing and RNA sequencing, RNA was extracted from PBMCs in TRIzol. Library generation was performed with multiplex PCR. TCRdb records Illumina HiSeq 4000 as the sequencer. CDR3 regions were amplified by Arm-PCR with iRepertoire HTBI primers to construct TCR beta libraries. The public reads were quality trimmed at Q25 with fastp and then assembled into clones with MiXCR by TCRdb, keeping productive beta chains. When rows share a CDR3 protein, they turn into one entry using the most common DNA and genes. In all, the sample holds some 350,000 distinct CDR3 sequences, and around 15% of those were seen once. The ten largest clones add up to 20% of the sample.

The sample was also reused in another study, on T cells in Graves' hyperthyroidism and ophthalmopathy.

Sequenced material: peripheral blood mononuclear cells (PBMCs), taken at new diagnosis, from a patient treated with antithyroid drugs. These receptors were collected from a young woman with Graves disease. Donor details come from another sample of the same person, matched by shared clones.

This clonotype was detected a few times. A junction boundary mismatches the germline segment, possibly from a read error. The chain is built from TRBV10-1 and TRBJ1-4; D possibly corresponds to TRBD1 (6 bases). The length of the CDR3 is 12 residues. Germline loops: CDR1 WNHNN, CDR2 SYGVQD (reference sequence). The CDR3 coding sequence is TGTGCCAGCTATGTAGGGGGGGAAAAACTGTTTTTT. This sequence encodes CASYVGGEKLFF.

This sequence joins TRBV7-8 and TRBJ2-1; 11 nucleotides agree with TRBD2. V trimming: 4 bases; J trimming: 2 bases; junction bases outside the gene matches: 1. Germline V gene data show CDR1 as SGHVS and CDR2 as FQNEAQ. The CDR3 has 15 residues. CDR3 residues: CASSYSGRAYNEQFF. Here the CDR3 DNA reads TGTGCCAGCAGCTATAGCGGGAGGGCCTACAATGAGCAGTTCTTC.

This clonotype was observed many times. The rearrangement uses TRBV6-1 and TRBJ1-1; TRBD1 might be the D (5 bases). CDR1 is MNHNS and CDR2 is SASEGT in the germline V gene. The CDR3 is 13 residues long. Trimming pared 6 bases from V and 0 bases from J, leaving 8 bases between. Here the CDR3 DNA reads TGTGCCAGCAGCGGACACCTGAACACTGAAGCTTTCTTT. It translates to CASSGHLNTEAFF.

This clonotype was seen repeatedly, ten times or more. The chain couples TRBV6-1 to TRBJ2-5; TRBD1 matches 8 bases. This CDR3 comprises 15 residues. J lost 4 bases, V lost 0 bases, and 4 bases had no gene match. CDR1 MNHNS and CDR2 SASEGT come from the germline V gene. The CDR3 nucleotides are TGTGCCAGCAGTGAAGCCGCAGGGGGCGGAGAGACCCAGTACTTC. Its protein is CASSEAAGGGETQYF.

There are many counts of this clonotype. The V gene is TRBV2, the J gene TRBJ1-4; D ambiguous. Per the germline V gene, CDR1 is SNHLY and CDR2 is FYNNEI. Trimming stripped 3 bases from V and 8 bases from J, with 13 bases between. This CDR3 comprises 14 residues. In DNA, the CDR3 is TGTGCCAGCAGTGATTTGTCACGTCGGGAAAAACTGTTTTTT. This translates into CASSDLSRREKLFF.

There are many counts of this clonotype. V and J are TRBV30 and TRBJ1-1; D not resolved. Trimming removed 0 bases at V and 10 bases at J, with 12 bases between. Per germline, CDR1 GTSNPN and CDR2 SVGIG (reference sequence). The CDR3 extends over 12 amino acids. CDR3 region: CAWSVKRVAAFF. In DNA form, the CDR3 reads TGTGCCTGGAGTGTAAAGCGGGTTGCAGCTTTCTTT. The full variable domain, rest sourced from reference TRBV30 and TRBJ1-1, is SQTIHQWPATLVQPVGSPLSLECTVEGTSNPNLYWYRQAAGRGLQLLFYSVGIGQISSEVPQNLSASRPQDRQFILSSKKLLLSDSGFYLCAWSVKRVAAFFGQGTRLTVV.

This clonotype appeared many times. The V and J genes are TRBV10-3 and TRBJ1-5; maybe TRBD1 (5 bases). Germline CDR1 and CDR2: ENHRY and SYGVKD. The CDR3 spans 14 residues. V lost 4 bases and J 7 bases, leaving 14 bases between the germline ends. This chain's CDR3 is CAISGQGSRQPQHF. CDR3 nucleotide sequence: TGTGCCATCAGTGGCCAGGGTAGCCGACAGCCCCAGCATTTT.

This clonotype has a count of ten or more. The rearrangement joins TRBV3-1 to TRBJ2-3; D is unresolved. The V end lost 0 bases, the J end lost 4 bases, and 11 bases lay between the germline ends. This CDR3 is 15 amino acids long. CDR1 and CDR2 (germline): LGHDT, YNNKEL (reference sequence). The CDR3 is CASSQDPLWADTQYF. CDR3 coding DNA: TGTGCCAGCAGCCAAGACCCCCTTTGGGCAGATACGCAGTATTTT.

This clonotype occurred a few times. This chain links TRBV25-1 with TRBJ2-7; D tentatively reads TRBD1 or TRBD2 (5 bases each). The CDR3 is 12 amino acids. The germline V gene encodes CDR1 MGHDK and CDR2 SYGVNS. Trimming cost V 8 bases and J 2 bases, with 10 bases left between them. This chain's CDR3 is CASAGGPYEQYF. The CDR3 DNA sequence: TGTGCCAGCGCTGGGGGACCCTACGAGCAGTACTTC.

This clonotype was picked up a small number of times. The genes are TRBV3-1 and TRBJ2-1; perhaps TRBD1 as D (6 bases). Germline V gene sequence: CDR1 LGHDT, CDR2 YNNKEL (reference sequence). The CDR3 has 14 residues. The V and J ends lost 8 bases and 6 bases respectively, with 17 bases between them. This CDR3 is CASAGDLPPNEQFF. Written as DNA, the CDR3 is TGTGCCAGCGCAGGGGACCTCCCCCCCAATGAGCAGTTCTTC.

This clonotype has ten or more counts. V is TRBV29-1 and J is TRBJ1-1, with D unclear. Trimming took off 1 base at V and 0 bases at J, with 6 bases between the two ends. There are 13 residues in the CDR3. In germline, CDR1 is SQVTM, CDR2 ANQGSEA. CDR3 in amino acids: CSVEVQLNTEAFF. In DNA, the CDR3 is TGCAGCGTTGAAGTACAGTTGAACACTGAAGCTTTCTTT. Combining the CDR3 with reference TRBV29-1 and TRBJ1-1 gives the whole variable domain SAVISQKPSRDICQRGTSLTIQCQVDSQVTMMFWYRQQPGQSLTLIATANQGSEATYESGFVIDKFPISRPNLTFSTLTVSNMSPEDSSIYLCSVEVQLNTEAFFGQGTRLTVV.

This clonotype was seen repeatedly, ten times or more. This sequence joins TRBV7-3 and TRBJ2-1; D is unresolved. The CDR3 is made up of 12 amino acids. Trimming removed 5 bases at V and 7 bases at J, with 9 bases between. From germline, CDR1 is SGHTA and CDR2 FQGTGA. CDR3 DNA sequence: TGTGCCAGCAGCCTAGGACGAAATGAGCAGTTCTTC. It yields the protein CASSLGRNEQFF.

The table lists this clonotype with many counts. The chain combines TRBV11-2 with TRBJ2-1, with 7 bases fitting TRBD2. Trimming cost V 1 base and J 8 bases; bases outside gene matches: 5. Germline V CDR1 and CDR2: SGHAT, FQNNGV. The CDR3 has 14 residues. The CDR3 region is CASSLGTRSDEQFF. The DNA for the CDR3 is TGTGCCAGCAGCTTAGGGACTAGATCCGATGAGCAGTTCTTC.

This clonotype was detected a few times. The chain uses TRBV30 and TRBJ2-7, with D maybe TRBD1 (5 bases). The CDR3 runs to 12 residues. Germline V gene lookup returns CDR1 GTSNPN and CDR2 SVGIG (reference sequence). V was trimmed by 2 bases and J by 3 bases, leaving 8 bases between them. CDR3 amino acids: CAWSLGHYEQYF. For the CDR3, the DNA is TGTGCCTGGAGTCTCGGACACTACGAGCAGTACTTC.

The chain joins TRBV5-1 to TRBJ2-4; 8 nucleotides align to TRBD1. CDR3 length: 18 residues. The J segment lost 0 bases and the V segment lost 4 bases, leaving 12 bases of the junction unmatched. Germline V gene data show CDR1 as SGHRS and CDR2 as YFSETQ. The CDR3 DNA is TGCGCCAGCAGCCCGATACCGGGACAGGTGGTAGCCAAAAACATTCAGTACTTC. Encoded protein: CASSPIPGQVVAKNIQYF.

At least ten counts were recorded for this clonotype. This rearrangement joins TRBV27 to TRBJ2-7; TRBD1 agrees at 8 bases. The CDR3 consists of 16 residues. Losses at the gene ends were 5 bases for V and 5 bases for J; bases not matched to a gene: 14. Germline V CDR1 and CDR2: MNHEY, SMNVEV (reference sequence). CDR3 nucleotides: TGTGCCAGCAGTCAAGGACAGGGCGGGTTTGGGAACGAGCAGTACTTC. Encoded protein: CASSQGQGGFGNEQYF.

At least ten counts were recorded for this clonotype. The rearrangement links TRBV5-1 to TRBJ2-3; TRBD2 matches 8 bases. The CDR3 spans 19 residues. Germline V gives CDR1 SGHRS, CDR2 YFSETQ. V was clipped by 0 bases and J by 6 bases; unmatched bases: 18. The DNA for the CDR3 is TGCGCCAGCAGCTTGGCCGCCATATCGGGACTAGGGACCTCGGATACGCAGTATTTT. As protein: CASSLAAISGLGTSDTQYF.

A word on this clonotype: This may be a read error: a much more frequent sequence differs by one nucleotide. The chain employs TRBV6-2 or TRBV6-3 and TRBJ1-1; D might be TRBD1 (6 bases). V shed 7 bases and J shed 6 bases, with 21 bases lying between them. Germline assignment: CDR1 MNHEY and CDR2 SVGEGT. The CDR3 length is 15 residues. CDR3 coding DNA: TGTGCCAGCACCCCCTTGGGGGGGCCTAACGCTGAAGCTTTCTTT. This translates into CASTPLGGPNAEAFF.

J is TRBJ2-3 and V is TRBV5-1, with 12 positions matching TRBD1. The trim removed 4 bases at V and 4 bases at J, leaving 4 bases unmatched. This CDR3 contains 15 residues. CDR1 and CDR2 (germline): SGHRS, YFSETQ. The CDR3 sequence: CASSPGQGAADTQYF. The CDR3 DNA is TGCGCCAGCAGCCCGGGACAGGGGGCAGCAGATACGCAGTATTTT.